This T cell receptor beta chain was sequenced during a study of somatic mutations in cytotoxic T cells in rheumatoid arthritis. Whole-study findings and limits: The study found no significant difference in CD8+ T-cell clonality between rheumatoid arthritis patients and age-matched healthy controls. The study found CD8+ clonality increased with age in rheumatoid arthritis patients, not healthy controls. For about an eighth of the roughly 60 patients, a single CD8+ clone accounted for more than 20% of CD8+ cells.

Positive magnetic bead selection isolated CD4+ and CD8+ cells, and flow cytometry checked purity. The repertoire was sequenced with immunoSEQ multiplex PCR; TCRdb's copy has only in-frame clones and lacks some. The sample has about 5,000 clones; approximately 78% are singletons. This CDR3 region has 13 residues. Trimming cost V 2 bases and J 7 bases, with 11 bases left between them. Germline lookup yields CDR1 MGHRA and CDR2 YSYEKL. On this clone: Its antigen is unidentified.

This TCR was recovered from an adult with rheumatoid arthritis. Material: CD8+ T cells sorted from blood. The V gene is TRBV4-1, the J gene TRBJ1-2, with a tentative D call TRBD1 (5 bases). The CDR3, as DNA: TGCGCCAGCAGCCAATCGGGGGAGTTTGGCTACACCTTC. It encodes CASSQSGEFGYTF.